This T cell receptor (beta chain) was obtained from a study of CD8 T cells in Susac syndrome. Reverse transcription of roughly 0.5 to 1 ug RNA used random hexamers. Multiplex immunoSEQ PCR targeted 54 Vbeta and 13 Jbeta TCR beta segments. TCRdb used MiXCR to reprocess the immunoSEQ multiplex PCR reads, holding one entry per CDR3 protein. This table has 50,000 or so distinct CDR3 sequences, 85% to 95% appearing once. High-throughput TCR beta sequencing covered peripheral CD8+ and CD4+ T cells. TEMRA cells were enriched by FACS, and CD4+ and CD8+ T cells were negatively isolated. V lost 3 bases and J lost 5, with 20 bases in between. Germline-derived CDR1 and CDR2 are LNHDA and SQIVND (reference sequence). This CDR3 is 16 amino acids long.

This receptor was taken from a human donor in good health. The genes are TRBV19 and TRBJ2-7, with D perhaps TRBD2 (5 bases). The sequenced sample consisted of CD8+ T cells from PBMCs. This CDR3 is CASSIVALSIMDEQYF. In DNA, the CDR3 is TGTGCCAGTAGTATTGTAGCGTTGAGTATAATGGACGAGCAGTACTTC.